The 14 T cell receptor beta chains below all came from one sample that was sequenced in a study of T cell responses to AZD1222 COVID-19 vaccine. Sequenced by immunoSEQ multiplex PCR; TCRdb stores in-frame clones only, minus some. The table records 250,000 or so clones, 85% to 95% of them present only once. The starting material was peripheral blood, obtained on day 0 of AZD1222 vaccination. The receptor set was obtained from an adult in good health.

The chain couples TRBV18 to TRBJ2-7; D may be TRBD1 (7 bases). CDR1 is KGHSH and CDR2 is LQKENI in the germline V gene. The CDR3 runs 16 residues. V lost 1 base to trimming and J lost 3 bases, with 16 bases between them. The CDR3 loop is CASSPLRGQTSYEQYF. The CDR3 DNA reads TGTGCCAGCTCACCACTGAGGGGGCAGACTAGCTACGAGCAGTACTTC. The entire variable domain, with the rest obtained from reference TRBV18 and TRBJ2-7, is as follows: NAGVMQNPRHLVRRRGQEARLRCSPMKGHSHVYWYRQLPEEGLKFMVYLQKENIIDESGMPKERFSAEFPKEGPSILRIQQVVRGDSAAYFCASSPLRGQTSYEQYFGPGTRLTVT.

V gene TRBV28 combines with J gene TRBJ1-3, with D perhaps TRBD1 (6 bases). Germline CDR1 and CDR2: MDHEN and SYDVKM. The CDR3 sequence is 16 residues long. Trimming left V 3 bases short and J 3 bases short, with 15 bases between. CDR3 in amino acids: CASSLPQGLLGNTIYF. The CDR3 DNA sequence: TGTGCCAGCAGTTTGCCCCAGGGGCTACTTGGAAACACCATATATTTT.

The chain combines TRBV5-4 with TRBJ2-7; 11 nucleotides align to TRBD2. This CDR3 contains 15 residues. V shed 4 bases, J shed 2 bases, and the junction held 5 bases outside the gene matches. Germline V gene lookup returns CDR1 SGHNT and CDR2 YYREEE (reference sequence). CDR3 residues: CASSGGLADTYEQYF. The CDR3 coding sequence is TGTGCCAGCAGCGGGGGACTAGCGGATACCTACGAGCAGTACTTC.

The chain couples TRBV6-1 to TRBJ1-2; no clear D gene. The germline V and J ends were trimmed by 0 bases and 0 bases, with 11 bases remaining between them. The CDR3 extends over 16 amino acids. Looked up from germline, CDR1 is MNHNS and CDR2 is SASEGT. CDR3 residues: CASSEAGGRANYGYTF. DNA of the CDR3: TGTGCCAGCAGTGAAGCGGGCGGCAGAGCTAACTATGGCTACACCTTC.

The chain links TRBV5-4 to TRBJ2-7; TRBD1 matches 10 bases. This CDR3 region has 16 residues. The junction had 6 bases not matched to a gene; V was cut back by 0 bases and J by 3 bases. The germline V gene has CDR1 SGHNT and CDR2 YYREEE (reference sequence). CDR3: CASSLADRGLSYEQYF. CDR3 DNA sequence: TGTGCCAGCAGCTTGGCCGACAGGGGGCTCAGCTACGAGCAGTACTTC.

V and J are TRBV27 and TRBJ2-7, with D possibly being TRBD1 (6 bases). The V end was cut by 2 bases, the J end by 4 bases, with 9 bases between. The CDR3 is 13 amino acids. Germline lookup yields CDR1 MNHEY and CDR2 SMNVEV (reference sequence). Here the CDR3 reads CASSLGTTYEQYF. The DNA for the CDR3 is TGTGCCAGCAGTTTAGGGACAACTTACGAGCAGTACTTC.

The chain has TRBV6-2 or TRBV6-3 and TRBJ1-2; 7 bases match TRBD1. Trimming removed 2 bases from V and 4 bases from J; junction bases left unmatched: 7. There are 15 residues in the CDR3. CDR1 is MNHEY and CDR2 is SVGEGT in the germline V gene. The CDR3 protein is CASSYPTGDFYGYTF. The CDR3 nucleotides are TGTGCCAGCAGTTACCCCACAGGGGACTTCTATGGCTACACCTTC.

V and J are TRBV12-2 and TRBJ1-1. TRBV12-2 is a pseudogene. The CDR3 loop spans 15 amino acids. CDR3 nucleotides: TGTGCAAGTCGCTTAGTAGGTTTTGAAAACACTGAAGCTTTCTTT. Translated: CASRLVGFENTEAFF.

This sequence joins TRBV28 and TRBJ2-7; D ambiguous. Trimming shortened V by 2 bases and J by 6 bases, and 8 bases separated the two germline ends. This CDR3 has 12 residues. Germline V CDR1 and CDR2: MDHEN, SYDVKM. The CDR3 loop is CASSLGVREQYF. The CDR3 DNA reads TGTGCCAGCAGTTTAGGGGTCCGCGAGCAGTACTTC.

The rearrangement joins TRBV5-1 to TRBJ2-5; possibly TRBD2 for D (7 bases). The V and J ends lost 6 bases and 3 bases respectively, with 15 bases between them. CDR1 SGHRS and CDR2 YFSETQ come from the germline V gene. The length of the CDR3 is 14 residues. CDR3 in amino acids: CASKGGGFEETQYF. The CDR3 DNA reads TGCGCCAGCAAGGGGGGGGGCTTCGAAGAGACCCAGTACTTC.

The V gene is TRBV27, the J gene TRBJ1-1; the D is unclear. The V and J ends lost 10 bases and 1 base respectively, with 7 bases between them. CDR3 length: 11 amino acids. The germline gives CDR1 MNHEY, CDR2 SMNVEV (reference sequence). CDR3 nucleotide sequence: TGTGCCACCCACAGGAACACTGAAGCTTTCTTT. Amino acids: CATHRNTEAFF.

A word on this clone: A read error is likely, as this CDR3 ends without the conserved phenylalanine or tryptophan. It is unclear where the CDR3 begins or ends on the DNA, so no DNA is shown, and the CDR3 is as TCRdb lists it. V gene TRBV11-3 combines with J gene TRBJ2-7; the table's D call, TRBD1, was not checked against the DNA. 8 amino acids form the CDR3, both terminal residues included. Germline V gene sequence: CDR1 SGHNT, CDR2 YENEEA. The CDR3 protein is CASSSRGG.

The chain combines TRBV24-1 with TRBJ2-7; 8 bases line up with TRBD2. Germline lookup yields CDR1 KGHDR and CDR2 SFDVKD. The CDR3 consists of 15 residues. V lost 7 bases and J lost 6; bases outside the gene matches: 13. The chain's CDR3 is CATSSSGTSPPEQYF. CDR3 bases: TGTGCCACCAGCAGCTCCGGGACTAGTCCTCCCGAGCAGTACTTC.

This chain connects TRBV18 to TRBJ2-1; D gene ambiguous. The ends were cut back, 4 bases at V and 0 bases at J, with 13 bases in the middle. This CDR3 is built from 16 residues. Germline V gene data show CDR1 as KGHSH and CDR2 as LQKENI. The CDR3 spells CASSLQAPSSYNEQFF. The CDR3, as DNA: TGTGCCAGCTCACTCCAGGCCCCCAGCTCCTACAATGAGCAGTTCTTC.